This record concerns one T cell receptor (beta chain) sequence. This clonotype has ten or more counts. Its recognized antigen is unknown. No clone much larger than this one lies a single base away; base qualities are absent. Amplification of TCR beta CDR3 regions was carried out from RNA transcripts. The TCR CDR3 was subjected to a first round of RT-PCR using the HTBI primer set and the Qiagen OneStep RT-PCR kit. Libraries were constructed in a second round of multiplex PCR, after which size selection and purification were performed. The libraries were sequenced on an Illumina HiSeq2000 using paired-end 100 bp reads. Per the source publication's procedure: SOAPnuke was used to process the raw data, removing reads that contained adapters or uncalled bases, had a mean Phred below 15, or lacked an exact match to the constant primer or identifier. High-quality paired reads were merged with COPE v1.2.5, and unique nucleotide sequences were defined as clonotypes. MiTCR v1.1 was used to align clonotypes to the IMGT TRBV, TRBD and TRBJ reference segments. Analysis was restricted to V-J combinations with a frequency above 0.0001, which covered roughly 99% of repertoires. A TCS score was defined as the ratio between F50 (clonal expansion) and ExV (chaos), using BLOSUM62-based TCRdist between CDR3 peptides within each V-J. Welch's t-statistics and random forest reduced 514 V-J features to 13, which were used in a naive Bayes classifier (R e1071). TCRdb reprocessed the public reads (quality trimming at Q25 with fastp, clone calling with MiXCR) and kept in-frame beta chains. A single entry per CDR3 protein holds the most common genes and DNA from its merged rows. The V and J calls, along with clone size, are taken from TCRdb and not from the paper's own processing. The sample table contains about 360,000 distinct CDR3 sequences; only one count was recorded for about 12% of them. The ten largest clones take up 9.2% of the sample.

A patient counted as having stable Graves' hyperthyroidism if no progression to ophthalmopathy occurred over 18 months of follow-up. Hyperthyroidism patients were newly diagnosed, with disease duration under 2 months, and aged 18 to 65 years. Any patient with an uncontrolled infection, another autoimmune disease, pregnancy or lactation was excluded. Clinical symptoms, serum thyroxine and TRAb, thyroid ultrasound, and orbital computed tomography formed the basis for the diagnoses. PBMCs were isolated from approximately 10 ml of fresh peripheral blood by Ficoll-Paque density gradient centrifugation. Total RNA was extracted using Trizol reagent, and RNA quality was assessed on an Agilent 2100 Bioanalyzer. The data are from a study of T cells in Graves' hyperthyroidism and ophthalmopathy (dated by TCRdb to the late 2010s). Describing the broader study: Peripheral blood was sampled at the time of initial diagnosis, prior to any treatment. An independent validation cohort of 18 to 20 hyperthyroidism patients and 17 patients who later progressed to ophthalmopathy tested prospective prediction of ophthalmopathy. A discovery cohort of around 100 patients, roughly 45 with Graves' ophthalmopathy and approximately 60 with stable Graves' hyperthyroidism, was used to find distinguishing TCR V-J signatures. The 95 to 100 discovery patients were randomly split 7:3 into training and test sets. Following sampling, methimazole starting at 30 mg daily was given to hyperthyroidism patients, and high-dose intravenous methylprednisolone was given to ophthalmopathy patients. In addition, the study compared T-cell repertoires in thyroid tissue and in blood from a handful of Graves' hyperthyroidism patients. The paper describes TCR Vbeta CDR3 sequencing of 135 peripheral blood samples, made up of approximately 40 ophthalmopathy patients, approximately 73 hyperthyroidism patients and some 17 progressor patients. Results and caveats for the whole study, not just this receptor: In validation, the model predicted progression to ophthalmopathy with roughly 70% sensitivity and 72.22% specificity, a median of around 6.6 months before onset. A model built on a 13 V-J signature distinguished ophthalmopathy from stable hyperthyroidism, reaching around 88% sensitivity and 81.08% specificity in cross-validation and 80%/75% in testing. Most expanded thyroid clonotypes (frequency above 0.001) were also found in blood, which suggests that blood repertoires may mirror thyroid immune responses. Sample size was not statistically predetermined, and investigators were not blinded to group allocation.

The sequencing sample was made of blood. This clonotype was obtained from a woman aged 18-29 years with Graves' hyperthyroidism.

The nucleotide sequence is given as TGTGCCAGCTCGCTTACAGGGGACATTCAGTACTTC. This translates into CASSLTGDIQYF. The chain employs TRBV18 and TRBJ2-4; a stretch of 7 junction bases matches TRBD1. CDR1 and CDR2, looked up from the germline V gene, are KGHSH and LQKENI. After removal of 6 bases from V and 8 bases from J, the junction retains 4 bases not matched to a gene. Including the terminal cysteine and phenylalanine, the CDR3 comprises 12 residues. Of all the DNA, just the CDR3 is kept, 36 bases in frame from base 1. The CDR3 plus the reference TRBV18 and TRBJ2-4 genes for the other parts give the full variable domain: NAGVMQNPRHLVRRRGQEARLRCSPMKGHSHVYWYRQLPEEGLKFMVYLQKENIIDESGMPKERFSAEFPKEGPSILRIQQVVRGDSAAYFCASSLTGDIQYFGAGTRLSVL.